One and the same sample provided the 5 T cell receptor beta chains below, sequenced in a study of shared clonotypes between healthy human individuals. Using immunoSEQ multiplex PCR, the repertoire was profiled, and TCRdb retains in-frame clones only, with some absent. The profile shows a few million clones, nearly 97% of them singletons. The specimen was naive CD4+ T cells sorted from blood. Subset defined: CD45RA+ positively selected. These TCRs come from a man between 18 and 35 years old in good health.

This sequence joins TRBV10-3 and TRBJ2-1; 10 bases map to TRBD2. The CDR3 is 13 residues long. The germline CDR1 and CDR2 sequences are ENHRY and SYGVKD. The trim removed 5 bases at V and 9 bases at J, leaving 4 bases unmatched. CDR3 nucleotides: TGTGCCATCAGTTCCTCTAGCGGGAGTGAGCAGTTCTTC. Translating gives CAISSSSGSEQFF.

The chain joins TRBV10-3 to TRBJ1-1; D gene uncertain. The V gene's germline CDR1 is ENHRY and CDR2 SYGVKD. There are 13 residues in the CDR3. The ends were cut back, 2 bases at V and 4 bases at J, with 8 bases in the middle. Here the CDR3 reads CAISEPRSTEAFF. In DNA form, the CDR3 reads TGTGCCATCAGTGAGCCTAGGTCCACTGAAGCTTTCTTT.

The V call is TRBV2, the J call TRBJ1-5; D is unresolved. Germline lookup yields CDR1 SNHLY and CDR2 FYNNEI. Trimming took 7 bases from V and 3 from J, leaving 16 bases between them. The CDR3 contains 15 residues. CDR3 residues: CASKGSGRNNQPQHF. Here the CDR3 DNA reads TGTGCCAGCAAAGGGTCCGGAAGGAACAATCAGCCCCAGCATTTT.

The chain uses TRBV10-2 and TRBJ1-1; maybe TRBD1 (5 bases). Per germline, CDR1 WSHSY and CDR2 SAAADI. V was trimmed by 4 bases and J by 0 bases, leaving 9 bases between them. The CDR3 loop spans 14 amino acids. CDR3 sequence (DNA): TGCGCCAGCAGTGTTAAGGACATGAACACTGAAGCTTTCTTT. This codes for CASSVKDMNTEAFF.

V is TRBV6-5 and J is TRBJ2-1, with D perhaps TRBD1 (7 bases). The CDR3 sequence is 13 residues long. The V end was cut by 6 bases, the J end by 7 bases, with 13 bases between. Germline values: CDR1 MNHEY, CDR2 SVGAGI. The CDR3 DNA follows: TGTGCCAGCAGGGAGCAGGGGGGAAATGAGCAGTTCTTC. Protein: CASREQGGNEQFF.